These 11 T cell receptor beta chains originate from one sample sequenced in a study of naive and memory T cell subsets. An oligonucleotide containing a UMI was ligated to the 3' end of TCR cDNA. Amplification of ligated cDNA took four PCR rounds with SP2 and nested alpha and beta constant primers. TCRdb ran MiXCR on the 5' RACE reads and lists one entry per CDR3 protein. The table has about 62,000 distinct CDR3 sequences, less than 10% seen once. The receptors originated from a female donor in good health.

A remark on this clonotype: The junction departs from germline at one end; a sequencing error may be responsible. The chain joins TRBV12-3 or TRBV12-4 to TRBJ2-2; D gene ambiguous. The CDR3 covers 14 residues. CDR3 in amino acids: CVSSFTGNTGELFF. CDR3 DNA: TGTGTCAGCAGTTTTACGGGGAACACCGGGGAGCTGTTTTTT.

This chain joins TRBV5-1 and TRBJ2-2; 8 nucleotides match TRBD1. V shed 2 bases, J shed 1 base, and the junction held 4 bases outside the gene matches. This CDR3 has 16 amino acids. Germline V gene lookup returns CDR1 SGHRS and CDR2 YFSETQ. The CDR3 region has the DNA TGCGCCAGCAGCTTAGCCGGGACAGGGAACACCGGGGAGCTGTTTTTT. Translating it yields CASSLAGTGNTGELFF.

The CDR3 spells CSAVFLAGGSYEQYF. The CDR3 DNA is TGCAGTGCTGTCTTCCTAGCGGGGGGCTCCTACGAGCAGTACTTC. The chain links TRBV20-1 to TRBJ2-7, with TRBD2 matching 11 bases. CDR3 length: 15 residues. The germline gives CDR1 DFQATT, CDR2 SNEGSKA (reference sequence). With V trimmed by 5 bases and J by 0 bases, 6 bases remained unmatched.

This clonotype was observed a few times. This chain joins TRBV7-8 and TRBJ2-3; D not resolved. The germline gives CDR1 SGHVS, CDR2 FQNEAQ. The ends were cut back, 1 base at V and 3 bases at J, with 14 bases in the middle. This CDR3 has 16 amino acids. CDR3 protein: CASSLVFRDGTDTQYF. The DNA of the CDR3 is TGTGCCAGCAGCTTAGTTTTTAGGGATGGGACAGATACGCAGTATTTT.

This clonotype was recorded a few times. The chain links TRBV4-1 to TRBJ2-5; 9 bases line up with TRBD1. The germline CDR1 and CDR2 sequences are MGHRA and YSYEKL. The CDR3 contains 15 residues. V was pared by 1 base and J by 3 bases, with 3 bases of the junction left unmatched. The CDR3 here is CASSQVRTGEETQYF. CDR3 DNA: TGCGCCAGCAGCCAAGTAAGGACAGGGGAAGAGACCCAGTACTTC.

This clonotype was found many times. This chain links TRBV6-5 with TRBJ1-4; no firm D call. CDR1 is MNHEY and CDR2 is SVGAGI in the germline V gene. V lost 6 bases and J lost 4, with 18 bases in between. CDR3 size: 16 residues. DNA of the CDR3: TGTGCCAGCAGCATCTTTCAGAGCGCGGGTAATGAAAAACTGTTTTTT. Its protein product is CASSIFQSAGNEKLFF.

This chain links TRBV12-3 or TRBV12-4 with TRBJ2-1; 7 positions agree with TRBD2. The V segment lost 11 bases and the J segment 9 bases; nucleotides outside the gene matches: 16. The CDR3 extends over 14 amino acids. The CDR3 spells CAGKNTMGRGEQFF. CDR3 DNA: TGTGCCGGCAAAAACACGATGGGGAGGGGTGAGCAGTTCTTC.

This clonotype was observed many times. V and J are TRBV5-1 and TRBJ1-1, with D possibly being TRBD1 (5 bases). Trimming cost V 4 bases and J 3 bases, with 13 bases left between them. Germline V gene lookup returns CDR1 SGHRS and CDR2 YFSETQ. There are 14 residues in the CDR3. The CDR3 loop is CASSRDLEDTEAFF. DNA of the CDR3: TGCGCCAGCAGCCGGGACCTTGAGGACACTGAAGCTTTCTTT.

This clonotype was counted many times. The genes are TRBV6-5 and TRBJ2-1; the match to TRBD1 covers 12 bases. The germline CDR1 and CDR2 sequences are MNHEY and SVGAGI. Losses at the gene ends were 6 bases for V and 6 bases for J; bases not matched to a gene: 3. The CDR3 loop spans 14 amino acids. The CDR3 is CASRRDRGLNEQFF. The CDR3 nucleotides are TGTGCCAGCAGAAGGGACAGGGGGCTCAATGAGCAGTTCTTC.

This sequence joins TRBV28 and TRBJ2-1; 10 positions agree with TRBD1. V trimming: 4 bases; J trimming: 6 bases; junction bases outside the gene matches: 12. The CDR3 runs to 17 residues. CDR1 and CDR2 from the germline V gene are MDHEN and SYDVKM. This CDR3 reads CASSSGGWDRGPNEQFF. In DNA form, the CDR3 reads TGTGCCAGCAGTTCCGGAGGGTGGGACAGGGGTCCCAATGAGCAGTTCTTC.

The V gene is TRBV28, the J gene TRBJ2-7, with 12 bases that match TRBD2. The CDR3 has 17 amino acids. With 4 bases clipped from V and 2 bases from J, the junction kept 9 bases outside the gene matches. Looked up from germline, CDR1 is MDHEN and CDR2 is SYDVKM. CDR3 sequence reads: CASSSWTSGATTYEQYF. As DNA, the CDR3 is TGTGCCAGCAGTTCGTGGACTAGCGGGGCCACCACCTACGAGCAGTACTTC.